The 11 T cell receptor beta chains presented below share a single source sample, sequenced in a study of OX40 agonist ivuxolimab in advanced cancers. The method was immunoSEQ multiplex PCR; TCRdb's version includes in-frame clones alone and lacks a portion of them. The table shows around 11,000 clones, with 65% to 85% occurring only once. Sequencing was performed on CD4+ or CD8+ T cells sorted from blood, taken in a trial of the OX40 agonist ivuxolimab. Receptors originate from an adult with an advanced solid tumor such as melanoma, head and neck, liver or kidney cancer.

This clone was seen only once. The J gene is TRBJ2-5, the V gene TRBV7-9; D unresolved. The CDR3 covers 12 residues. V gave up 4 bases and J gave up 4 bases, with 7 bases separating them. In germline, CDR1 is SEHNR, CDR2 FQNEAQ (reference sequence). CDR3: CASSSQGETQYF. The CDR3 coding sequence is TGTGCCAGCAGCTCCCAAGGAGAGACCCAGTACTTC.

The rearrangement uses TRBV27 and TRBJ2-7, with 10 positions matching TRBD2. The V gene end was trimmed by 6 bases and the J gene end by 3 bases; junction bases not matched to a gene: 2. Germline CDR1 MNHEY, CDR2 SMNVEV (reference sequence). The CDR3 extends over 13 amino acids. CDR3 in amino acids: CASRLAGFYEQYF. In DNA form, the CDR3 reads TGTGCCAGCAGACTAGCGGGATTCTACGAGCAGTACTTC.

The chain combines TRBV7-9 with TRBJ2-3; D unclear. Between the trimmed V and J ends, which lost 5 bases and 1 base, there was a span of 7 bases. The CDR3 runs to 13 residues. The germline V gene encodes CDR1 SEHNR and CDR2 FQNEAQ (reference sequence). The CDR3 region has the DNA TGTGCCAGCAGCCCCGCCCGCACAGATACGCAGTATTTT. Amino acid sequence: CASSPARTDTQYF.

This clone was picked up a small number of times. The chain has TRBV27 and TRBJ2-3; D may match TRBD1 or TRBD2 (5 bases each). V shed 8 bases and J shed 6 bases, with 18 bases lying between them. This CDR3 contains 14 residues. CDR1 and CDR2 from the germline V gene are MNHEY and SMNVEV (reference sequence). This CDR3 is CASLNVGESDTQYF. DNA of the CDR3: TGTGCCAGCCTCAATGTAGGGGAGTCGGATACGCAGTATTTT.

DNA for the CDR3: TGCGCCAGCACCGCCCGAGGGACATTCTCCTACGAGCAGTACTTC. Its protein is CASTARGTFSYEQYF. The chain carries TRBV23-1 and TRBJ2-7; possible D gene TRBD1, 6 bases. TRBV23-1 is designated an ORF whose function remains uncertain. The CDR3 is 15 residues long. Trimming removed 7 bases at V and 0 bases at J, with 16 bases between.

The chain is built from TRBV7-6 and TRBJ2-7; TRBD2 agrees at 8 bases. V lost 8 bases to trimming and J lost 7 bases; unmatched junction nucleotides: 7. The CDR3 is 12 residues long. Germline assignment: CDR1 SGHVS and CDR2 FNYEAQ. CDR3 sequence: CASSGPGGEQYF. In DNA form, the CDR3 reads TGTGCCAGCTCAGGGCCGGGGGGGGAGCAGTACTTC.

The chain carries TRBV28 and TRBJ2-7; 7 bases are shared with TRBD2. The CDR3 contains 13 residues. Germline-derived CDR1 and CDR2 are MDHEN and SYDVKM. The V gene end was trimmed by 9 bases and the J gene end by 6 bases; junction bases not matched to a gene: 11. Here the CDR3 DNA reads TGTGCCAGTCGGGGGGTGGAACACAGCGAGCAGTACTTC. It is translated as CASRGVEHSEQYF.

The V call is TRBV9, the J call TRBJ2-1; 11 nucleotides match TRBD1. With V trimmed by 4 bases and J by 16 bases, 13 bases remained unmatched. The V gene's germline CDR1 is SGDLS and CDR2 YYNGEE. This CDR3 contains 14 residues. For the CDR3, the DNA is TGTGCCAGCAGCCCTAGGACAGGGGGCAGGACTCGTTTCTTC. This sequence encodes CASSPRTGGRTRFF.

V usage is TRBV27 and J usage is TRBJ2-7; unclear D gene. The ends were cut back, 4 bases at V and 2 bases at J, with 9 bases in the middle. The CDR3 is 13 residues long. Germline V gene lookup returns CDR1 MNHEY and CDR2 SMNVEV (reference sequence). The CDR3 reads CASSSTPAYEQYF. The CDR3 region has the DNA TGTGCCAGCAGTTCGACACCAGCCTACGAGCAGTACTTC.

This clone was found once. The chain is built from TRBV7-9 and TRBJ2-7; 8 bases fit TRBD1. CDR3 length: 14 residues. Germline V gene sequence: CDR1 SEHNR, CDR2 FQNEAQ (reference sequence). After removal of 5 bases from V and 4 bases from J, the junction contained 7 bases not matched to a gene. DNA for the CDR3: TGTGCCAGCAGCCCACGACAGGGGTGGTACGAGCAGTACTTC. It codes for CASSPRQGWYEQYF.

J is TRBJ2-3 and V is TRBV10-3, with no clear D. CDR1 is ENHRY and CDR2 is SYGVKD in the germline V gene. This CDR3 spans 15 amino acids. The V gene lost 0 bases and the J gene lost 5 bases, with 12 bases spanning the gap. The CDR3 coding sequence is TGTGCCATCAGTGAGTCTCACCTTCCCGTAGATACGCAGTATTTT. Protein product: CAISESHLPVDTQYF.